Detailed here is one T cell receptor (beta chain). Its specific antigen is unknown. Per-base qualities were not stored, and no clone one base away is much larger. Taken from cysteine to phenylalanine, the CDR3 has 17 residues. Of the read, only the CDR3 DNA is kept; its 51 bases are in frame from base 1. CDR1 and CDR2, looked up from the germline V gene, are SNHLY and FYNNEI. Between the V and J ends, shortened by 0 bases and 0 bases respectively, the junction contains 11 bases. This sample was taken from a study of shared clonotypes between healthy human individuals (dated by TCRdb to the early 2020s). For the study in its entirety: Three men and a couple of women, aged 18 to 49 years, made up the cohort. Leukapheresis yielded between about 0.94 and 8.9 billion PBMCs per donor. For each donor, three plates each were used for CD4 naive and CD4 memory, two plates were used for CD8 naive, and one plate was used for CD8 memory. The study deeply sequenced blood TCR repertoires of 5 or 6 healthy adults to estimate repertoire size and the extent of clonotype sharing between individuals. To increase sequencing depth and limit assay-specific biases, different laboratories used diverse techniques to prepare libraries and sequence TCR repertoires.

Study-level results and caveats: Rarefaction of sorted-subset datasets indicated incomplete sequencing despite the large sequencing depth. Higher generation probabilities were observed for clonotypes shared by all four sorted-subset donors than for non-shared clonotypes. Across a few donors, about 5% of naive CD4, approximately 3.6% of naive CD8, around 2.1% of memory CD4, and 0.4% of memory CD8 clonotypes were shared. Pairwise subsampling led to the expectation that sequencing depth would affect the degree of clonotype sharing among donors. Because the study included only a small number of donors, the genetic and exposure-history diversity represented was limited. Only blood was sampled, and tissue TCR repertoires likely differ from those in blood. Larger estimated clonotype richness was generally found for naive subsets than for memory subsets.

CD8 naive samples consisted of CD45RO-negative cells that were positively selected for CCR7, yielding a CD45RA+CCR7+ population without TemRA cells. Donors were healthy HIV-negative adults with no recently reported acute infections or vaccinations. All donors were Caucasian adults living in Nashville, Tennessee, USA. Blood was obtained by leukapheresis, after which PBMCs were separated by Ficoll-Histopaque density gradient centrifugation and cryopreserved in liquid nitrogen vapor phase. Analytical flow cytometry was used to check the purity and quantity of every magnetically sorted T cell population. From each sorted fraction, genomic DNA was isolated and quantified by UV absorbance on a Nanodrop 2000c. Using the deep immunoSEQ assay, TCR CDR3 regions were amplified from genomic DNA by multiplex PCR. Extracted genomic DNA from each cell subset was distributed evenly across all wells of several immunoSEQ 96-well plates, and each plate was treated as a replicate. For sorted subsets, 150 to 200 ng genomic DNA, equal to about 30,000 T cell genomes, was loaded into each replicate PCR. The purified libraries were quantified using a Qubit 3.0 fluorometer, sized with a Bioanalyzer 2100, and then quantified again using the KAPA Library Quantification kit. A separate single-read 150-cycle Illumina NextSeq 550 flow cell was used to sequence each immunoSEQ 96-well plate. The study's processing was this. Because the immunoSEQ output included only junctional sequences and no quality scores, the filtering could not be the same as the filtering used for full-length reads. Sequences were annotated with PyIR, a Python wrapper for IgBLAST v1.9, and V/J genes and CDR3 were assigned using IMGT germline references. Reads were removed for weak V/J assignments (E-value above 1e-6), missing CDR3, stop codons, out-of-frame junctions, or ambiguous translated residues. V3J clonotypes were defined as sequences sharing an identical inferred V gene, J gene, and CDR3 amino acid sequence. The percentage overlap between two repertoires was calculated by dividing the number of shared unique clonotypes by the size of the smaller repertoire. Three approaches were used to assess repertoire richness: RTK rarefaction, the Chao1 estimator, and Recon v2.1 estimates of unobserved clonotypes. Generation probabilities for all TCRbeta clonotypes obtained by the gDNA method from four donors were computed using OLGA. TCRdb obtained this table from immuneACCESS and retained in-frame rearrangements with V and J assigned. These tables miss some clones; where compared with another copy, unresolved V genes account for less than half of the shortfall, and the remainder is unexplained. V and J calls and clone size are copied from that table; D and trimming were computed from the DNA. For this sample there are about 2 million clones; over 85% appear just once. Roughly 1.1% of the sample goes to the ten largest clones.

In this chain, TRBV2 is recombined with TRBJ2-2; the D gene is not confidently resolved. This receptor was identified in a man younger than 30 in good health. The sequenced material came from naive CD8+ T cells sorted from blood. In the paper's terms, the cell subset or site label means: CD45RA+CCR7+. The CDR3 amino acid sequence is: CASSEAADTANTGELFF. The DNA sequence is as follows: TGTGCCAGCAGTGAAGCTGCCGACACGGCGAACACCGGGGAGCTGTTTTTT.